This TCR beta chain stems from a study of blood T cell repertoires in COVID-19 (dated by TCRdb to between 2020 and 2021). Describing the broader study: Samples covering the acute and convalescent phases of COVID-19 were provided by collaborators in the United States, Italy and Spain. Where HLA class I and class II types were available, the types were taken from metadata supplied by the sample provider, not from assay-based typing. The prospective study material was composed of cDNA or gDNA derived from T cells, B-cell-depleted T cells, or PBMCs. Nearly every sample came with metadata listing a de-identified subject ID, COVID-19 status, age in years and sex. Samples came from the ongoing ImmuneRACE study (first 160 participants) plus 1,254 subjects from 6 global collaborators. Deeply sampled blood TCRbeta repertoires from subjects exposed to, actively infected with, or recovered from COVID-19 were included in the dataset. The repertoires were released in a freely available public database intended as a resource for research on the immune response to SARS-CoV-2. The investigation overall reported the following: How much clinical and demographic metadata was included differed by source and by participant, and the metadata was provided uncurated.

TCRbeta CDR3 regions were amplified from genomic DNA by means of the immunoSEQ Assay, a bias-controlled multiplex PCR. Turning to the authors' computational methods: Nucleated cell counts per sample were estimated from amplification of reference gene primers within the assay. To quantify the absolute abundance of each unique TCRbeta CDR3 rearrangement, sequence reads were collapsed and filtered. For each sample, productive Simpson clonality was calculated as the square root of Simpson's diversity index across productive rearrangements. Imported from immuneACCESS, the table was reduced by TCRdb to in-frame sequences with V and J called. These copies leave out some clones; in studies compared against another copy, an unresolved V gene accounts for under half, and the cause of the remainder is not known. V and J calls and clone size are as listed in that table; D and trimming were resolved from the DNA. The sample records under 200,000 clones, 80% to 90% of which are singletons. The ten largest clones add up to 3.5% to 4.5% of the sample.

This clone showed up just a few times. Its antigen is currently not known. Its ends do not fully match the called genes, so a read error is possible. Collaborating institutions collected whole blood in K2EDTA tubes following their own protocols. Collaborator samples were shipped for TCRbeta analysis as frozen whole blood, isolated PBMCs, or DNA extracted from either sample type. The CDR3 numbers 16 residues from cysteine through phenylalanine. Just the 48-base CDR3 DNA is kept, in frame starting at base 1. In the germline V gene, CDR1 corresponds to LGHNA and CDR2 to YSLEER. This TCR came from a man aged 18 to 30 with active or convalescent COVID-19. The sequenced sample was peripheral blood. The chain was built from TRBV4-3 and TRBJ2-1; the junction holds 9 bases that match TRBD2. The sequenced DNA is TGCGCCAGCAGCCAAGTTATGGGAAGCGGGAGGAACGATCTGCTCTTC. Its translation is CASSQVMGSGRNDLLF.